This TCR beta chain was found in a study of spatial heterogeneity in lung cancer. About the research overall: TCR transcript abundance in tumor regions was strongly correlated with the T cell module score obtained from matched bulk RNA-seq.

TCR cDNA molecules were tagged individually, and each one carried a unique molecular identifier. In TCRdb, the 5' RACE reads were re-called with MiXCR into one record per CDR3 protein. The table lists 8,000 to 10,000 distinct CDR3 sequences, roughly an eighth of them singletons. After removal of 3 bases from V and 0 bases from J, the junction contained 8 bases not matched to a gene. This CDR3 is built from 18 residues. Germline V lookup: CDR1 LNHDA, CDR2 SQIVND (reference sequence). This clonotype was detected a few times. No antigen is known for it. This beta chain came through as a stray read in a library set up for alpha chains, and its size says little. Time point meaning: sample taken at primary tumor resection. The authors sequenced whole RNA from tumor, nontumor lung or frozen PBMC without sorting. General study findings and limits: The counts of expanded TCRs, ubiquitous and regional, tracked ubiquitous and regional nonsynonymous mutations, respectively. It was found that expanded intratumoral alpha and beta TCR counts tracked tumor mutation counts.

This TCR came from a male donor with early-stage non-small cell lung cancer. The chain links TRBV19 to TRBJ2-6; 7 nucleotides match TRBD1. The sequenced sample was lung tumor tissue, obtained at surgery. The CDR3 here is CASSIRTGRSSGANVLTF. In DNA form, the CDR3 reads TGTGCCAGTAGTATCCGGACAGGCCGCTCCTCTGGGGCCAACGTCCTGACTTTC.